What follows are 17 T cell receptor beta chains derived from one specimen sequenced in a study of cytomegalovirus exposure and HLA in healthy donors. Amplification used 60 Vbeta primers and 13 Jbeta primers. TCRdb's table, derived via immunoSEQ multiplex PCR, lists solely in-frame clones and lacks some. The repertoire holds roughly 170,000 clones, with around four fifths as singletons. Sequences were obtained from PBMCs. These receptors came from a woman in her forties or fifties in good health and CMV-seropositive.

This clone occurred a few times. The chain has TRBV18 and TRBJ1-1, with a tentative D call TRBD1 (6 bases). CDR1 and CDR2 from the germline V gene are KGHSH and LQKENI. CDR3 length: 16 residues. With 6 bases removed from V and 3 bases from J, the gap between germline ends came to 20 bases. Here the CDR3 reads CASSRPAGATDTEAFF. The CDR3 nucleotides are TGTGCCAGCTCCCGACCGGCAGGGGCTACGGACACTGAAGCTTTCTTT.

This clone appeared a single time. The chain is built from TRBV30 and TRBJ1-1; the D gene is possibly TRBD1 (5 bases). The CDR3 spans 12 residues. The germline V and J ends were trimmed by 7 bases and 6 bases, with 15 bases remaining between them. The germline gives CDR1 GTSNPN, CDR2 SVGIG (reference sequence). The CDR3 DNA sequence: TGTGCCTCTACCTTCGACAGACCTGAAGCTTTCTTT. This sequence encodes CASTFDRPEAFF.

The chain employs TRBV2 and TRBJ1-1; D is undetermined. The ends were cut back, 6 bases at V and 1 base at J, with 6 bases in the middle. CDR1 and CDR2 from the germline V gene are SNHLY and FYNNEI. The CDR3 totals 12 residues. CDR3 loop: CASRFRNTEAFF. Written as DNA, the CDR3 is TGTGCCAGCAGGTTCAGGAACACTGAAGCTTTCTTT.

The genes are TRBV5-1 and TRBJ1-6; 8 nucleotides align to TRBD1. Germline V gives CDR1 SGHRS, CDR2 YFSETQ. CDR3 length equals 17 residues. V dropped 2 bases and J dropped 7; count of bases not matched to a gene: 11. For the CDR3, the DNA is TGCGCCAGCAGCTTAGATGGACAGGGAGCGGGGAATTCACCCCTCCACTTT. It is translated as CASSLDGQGAGNSPLHF.

The chain has TRBV11-2 and TRBJ2-1, with 11 nucleotides matching TRBD2. The junction had 9 bases not matched to a gene; V was cut back by 5 bases and J by 6 bases. This CDR3 is 16 amino acids long. The germline V gene encodes CDR1 SGHAT and CDR2 FQNNGV. The CDR3, as DNA: TGTGCCAGCAGCCGCTTAGCGGGGGGGCCTTTCAATGAGCAGTTCTTC. It specifies CASSRLAGGPFNEQFF.

The chain uses TRBV2 and TRBJ1-6; no reliable D call. In germline, CDR1 is SNHLY, CDR2 FYNNEI. The CDR3 covers 15 residues. V was trimmed by 6 bases and J by 7 bases, leaving 16 bases between them. The CDR3 coding sequence is TGTGCCAGCAGGCCGTCTAGGAGTGGGAATTCACCCCTCCACTTT. Translating it yields CASRPSRSGNSPLHF.

The rearrangement uses TRBV5-4 and TRBJ2-3; 10 nucleotides match TRBD1. The CDR3 is 16 residues long. Trimming took 4 bases from V and 5 from J; bases not matched to a gene: 10. Germline V gene data show CDR1 as SGHNT and CDR2 as YYREEE (reference sequence). The CDR3 protein is CASSLRQGALRDTQYF. In DNA form, the CDR3 reads TGTGCCAGCAGCCTCCGACAGGGGGCGCTCAGAGATACGCAGTATTTT.

V is TRBV2 and J is TRBJ1-3; D gene unclear. Trimming stripped 3 bases from V and 4 bases from J, with 4 bases between. This CDR3 region has 12 residues. Germline assignment: CDR1 SNHLY and CDR2 FYNNEI. The CDR3 DNA reads TGTGCCAGCAGTGAGAGGGGAAACACCATATATTTT. Translated, it gives CASSERGNTIYF.

The chain uses TRBV9 and TRBJ2-7; tentative D call: TRBD2 (6 bases). V was cut by 0 bases and J by 4 bases, with 11 bases left in between. The CDR3 has 14 amino acids. Germline lookup yields CDR1 SGDLS and CDR2 YYNGEE. The CDR3 DNA reads as TGTGCCAGCAGCGTAGGAGGAGGGGAGTACGAGCAGTACTTC. Translated: CASSVGGGEYEQYF.

This chain joins TRBV7-6 and TRBJ2-7, with 7 bases matching TRBD2. This CDR3 region has 16 residues. Germline CDR1 reads SGHVS; CDR2 reads FNYEAQ. Germline trimming cut 3 bases from V and 4 bases from J; bases unmatched to any gene: 12. The CDR3 nucleotides are TGTGCCAGCAGCTTGGGTCCCAGCCGGGGGGATTACGAGCAGTACTTC. Encoded protein: CASSLGPSRGDYEQYF.

This clone has more than one count but fewer than ten. The chain uses TRBV25-1 and TRBJ1-6; D uncertain. The V end lost 6 bases, the J end lost 8 bases, and 8 bases lay between the germline ends. The length of the CDR3 is 12 residues. The germline CDR1 and CDR2 sequences are MGHDK and SYGVNS. CDR3 protein: CASRNGDSPLHF. As DNA, the CDR3 is TGTGCCAGCAGGAACGGGGATTCACCCCTCCACTTT.

The chain recombines TRBV4-1 with TRBJ1-1; TRBD1 agrees at 7 bases. The ends lost 2 bases at V and 2 bases at J; junction bases unmatched: 2. The CDR3 contains 14 residues. CDR1 MGHRA and CDR2 YSYEKL come from the germline V gene. CDR3 DNA sequence: TGCGCCAGCAGCCAAAGGGACAGCAACACTGAAGCTTTCTTT. This codes for CASSQRDSNTEAFF.

The chain has TRBV5-4 and TRBJ2-2, with 10 nucleotides matching TRBD2. The V gene's germline CDR1 is SGHNT and CDR2 YYREEE (reference sequence). J lost 4 bases, V lost 4 bases, and 7 bases had no gene match. There are 16 residues in the CDR3. The CDR3 loop is CASSPRASGSTGELFF. CDR3 sequence (DNA): TGTGCCAGCAGCCCCCGGGCTAGCGGGAGCACCGGGGAGCTGTTTTTT.

In nucleotides, the CDR3 is TGTGCCACCAGCAGGGATCTGAGAGGCACTGAAGCTTTCTTT. This codes for CATSRDLRGTEAFF. J is TRBJ1-1 and V is TRBV15; D unresolved. V was pared by 3 bases and J by 4 bases, with 12 bases between. Germline CDR1 LNHNV, CDR2 YYDKDF (reference sequence). The CDR3 runs 14 residues.

The chain is built from TRBV27 and TRBJ1-2, with D uncertain. The CDR3 is 16 residues long. Trimming shortened V by 5 bases and J by 4 bases, and 20 bases separated the two germline ends. The germline V gene has CDR1 MNHEY and CDR2 SMNVEV (reference sequence). CDR3 bases: TGTGCCAGCAGTGTATTGGGAGGAAGGGATCCCTATGGCTACACCTTC. Translated: CASSVLGGRDPYGYTF.

The V call is TRBV6-5, the J call TRBJ1-3, with TRBD1 identical over 10 bases. This CDR3 spans 16 amino acids. The V gene's germline CDR1 is MNHEY and CDR2 SVGAGI. The V gene end was trimmed by 4 bases and the J gene end by 2 bases; junction bases not matched to a gene: 5. CDR3 sequence: CASSLGQGTTGNTIYF. CDR3 coding DNA: TGTGCCAGCAGTTTGGGACAGGGGACAACTGGAAACACCATATATTTT.

J is TRBJ2-5 and V is TRBV5-1, with 7 bases aligning to TRBD2. The germline gives CDR1 SGHRS, CDR2 YFSETQ. The V and J ends lost 1 base and 4 bases, in that order; junction bases with no gene match: 4. This CDR3 has 14 amino acids. This CDR3 is CASSLHGGGETQYF. CDR3 coding DNA: TGCGCCAGCAGCTTGCATGGCGGGGGAGAGACCCAGTACTTC.